The sequence of this TCR beta chain was determined in a study of regulatory T cells in long-lasting Graves disease. Time point given: newly diagnosed GD, antithyroid drugs for less than 3 months. From PBMCs, RNA was extracted and then used to make the TCR library. This CDR3 comprises 13 residues. Trimming took off 1 base at V and 6 bases at J, with 7 bases between the two ends. Looked up from germline, CDR1 is LGHNA and CDR2 is YNFKEQ. Arm-PCR of CDR3 regions and iRepertoire HTBI primers were used to build TCR beta libraries. TCRdb reprocessed the multiplex PCR reads with MiXCR, giving one entry per CDR3 protein. The sample carries roughly 530,000 distinct CDR3 sequences, 15% to 20% recorded once. About this clonotype: The antigen is undetermined.

Study-level findings and limits: The study found lower TCR diversity in persistent Graves' patients than in newly diagnosed ones.

The same specimen was also included in a second study, on T cells in Graves' hyperthyroidism and ophthalmopathy.

This sample comprised peripheral blood mononuclear cells (PBMCs), obtained at new diagnosis, from a patient treated with antithyroid drugs. The clonotype comes from a woman in her forties or fifties with Graves disease. This chain connects TRBV4-2 to TRBJ2-1, with D hard to call. CDR3 region: CASSQGKPNEQFF. CDR3 nucleotide sequence: TGTGCCAGCAGCCAAGGAAAGCCCAATGAGCAGTTCTTC.